This TCR beta chain was recovered during a study of T cell responses to AZD1222 COVID-19 vaccine. Germline V CDR1 and CDR2: MRHNA, SNTAGT. The CDR3 totals 14 residues. With 0 bases removed from V and 6 bases from J, the gap between germline ends came to 6 bases. Generated by immunoSEQ multiplex PCR, the TCRdb table keeps only in-frame clones and is missing some. The sample has 75,000 to 95,000 clones, roughly 88% seen once. This clonotype was obtained from an adult who received the MenACWY meningococcal vaccine as a control. Here the sequenced sample was peripheral blood, taken 28 days after the second dose of the MenACWY control vaccine. The V and J genes are TRBV6-4 and TRBJ1-6; no clear D gene. CDR3 loop: CASSDSVRNSPLHF. The CDR3 DNA sequence: TGTGCCAGCAGTGACTCGGTTCGTAATTCACCCCTCCACTTT.